A single T cell receptor (beta chain) is shown here with its context. Its antigen is unknown. No much larger clone exists at a distance of one base, and base qualities are not known. The data stem from a study of blood T cell repertoires in COVID-19 (dated by TCRdb to about 2020). Broadly, across the study: The collaborator samples originated in the United States, Italy and Spain and spanned the acute and convalescent phases of COVID-19. Samples came from the ongoing ImmuneRACE study (first 160 participants) plus 1,254 subjects from 6 global collaborators. Subjects who had been exposed to COVID-19, were actively infected with it, or had recovered from it provided the deeply sampled blood TCRbeta repertoires that made up the dataset. The material from the prospective study consisted of cDNA or gDNA derived from T cells, B-cell-depleted T cells, or PBMCs. Where available, HLA class I and class II types were obtained from metadata supplied by the sample provider rather than from assay-based typing. Nearly every sample came with metadata listing a de-identified subject ID, COVID-19 status, age in years and sex. A freely available public database, intended as a resource for researchers studying the immune response to SARS-CoV-2, is where the repertoires were released. The research as a whole found: The quantity of clinical and demographic metadata differed by source and by participant and was supplied without curation.

TCRbeta CDR3 regions were amplified from genomic DNA using the immunoSEQ Assay, a bias-controlled multiplex PCR. Per the authors' processing: Within the assay, amplification of reference gene primers was used to estimate how many nucleated cells each sample contained. Sequence reads were collapsed and filtered to measure the absolute abundance of every unique TCRbeta CDR3 rearrangement. Productive Simpson clonality was computed per sample as the square root of Simpson's diversity index over productive rearrangements. TCRdb holds this immuneACCESS table with in-frame rearrangements only. Some clones are missing; in checked studies, unresolved V genes explain under half, and the rest has no known cause. For V, J and clone size, that table is used; D and trimming come from the DNA. This sample is represented by fewer than 85,000 clones; around 77% of them were singletons. The ten most abundant clones make up under 3% of the sample.

V is cut by 5 bases and J by 4 bases, and the space between the germline ends is 15 bases. The CDR3 spans 14 residues, from the cysteine through the phenylalanine. Only the CDR3 portion is preserved as DNA: 42 bases, with reading frame beginning at the first base. The germline V gene sets CDR1 to SGHRS and CDR2 to YFSETQ. One collaborating source in Seattle enrolled patients during active infection and followed them longitudinally through the course of disease. Each collaborating institution followed its own protocols to collect whole blood in K2EDTA tubes. Collaborator samples were shipped for TCRbeta analysis as frozen whole blood, isolated PBMCs, or DNA extracted from either sample type.

The TCR sequence derives from a man between 70 and 80 years old with COVID-19, enrolled during active disease. The sample consisted of peripheral blood. Rearrangement joined TRBV5-1 to TRBJ1-2; TRBD1 might be the D gene, on 6 matching bases. The encoded CDR3 is CASRQGFELYGYTF. The base sequence is TGCGCCAGCAGACAGGGTTTTGAACTCTATGGCTACACCTTC.